Below, 22 T cell receptor beta chains from the same sample are listed, as sequenced in a study of human T cells and chemical hapten exposure. Time point: patch test 1, 2 weeks after DPC sensitization. Treatment denoted: therapeutic diphenylcyclopropenone sensitization with weekly scalp DPC. Each CDR3 protein is one row after TCRdb ran MiXCR on the RACE reads. Of over 85,000 distinct CDR3 sequences in the sample, 9.5% to 15% were seen once. This specimen consisted of whole blood, obtained in connection with sensitization to the hapten diphenylcyclopropenone (DPC). These receptors came from a woman between 40 and 55 years old with alopecia areata. Some clones in this sample may be carry-over from other donors' samples.

CDR3 in DNA: TGTGCCAGCAGCAGAAAAGGGGGGATCCGGGACAGCTACGAGCAGTACTTC. Amino acid sequence: CASSRKGGIRDSYEQYF. The gene calls are TRBV21-1 and TRBJ2-7; TRBD1, as called in the table, went unchecked against the DNA. TRBV21-1 is noted as a pseudogene. The CDR3 covers 17 residues.

This clonotype was counted at least ten times. CDR3 DNA sequence: TGTGCCAGCAGCTTGGGACAGGGCTCCTCCTACGAGCAGTACTTC. Translating gives CASSLGQGSSYEQYF. V is TRBV5-4 and J is TRBJ2-7; the match to TRBD1 covers 7 bases. The junction had 3 bases not matched to a gene; V was cut back by 0 bases and J by 0 bases. Germline V gene lookup returns CDR1 SGHNT and CDR2 YYREEE (reference sequence). This CDR3 has 15 residues.

Ten or more counts support this clonotype. The CDR3 protein is CASKRQGSSTQHF. The CDR3 DNA sequence: TGTGCCAGCAAACGACAGGGTTCTTCGACCCAGCATTTT. V and J are TRBV28 and TRBJ1-5, with 7 bases aligning to TRBD1. Germline V lookup: CDR1 MDHEN, CDR2 SYDVKM. The CDR3 totals 13 residues. Losses at the gene ends were 7 bases for V and 11 bases for J; bases not matched to a gene: 11. The full variable domain, rest sourced from reference TRBV28 and TRBJ1-5, is DVKVTQSSRYLVKRTGEKVFLECVQDMDHENMFWYRQDPGLGLRLIYFSYDVKMKEKGDIPEGYSVSREKKERFSLILESASTNQTSMYLCASKRQGSSTQHFGDGTRLSIL.

The V call is TRBV6-2 or TRBV6-3, the J call TRBJ1-5, with a weak D call TRBD1 (6 bases). The V end lost 2 bases, the J end lost 1 base, and 15 bases lay between the germline ends. The germline V gene encodes CDR1 MNHEY and CDR2 SVGEGT. The CDR3 contains 17 residues. CDR3 sequence reads: CASSYPTGGRSNQPQHF. In DNA form, the CDR3 reads TGTGCCAGCAGTTACCCGACAGGAGGAAGGAGCAATCAGCCCCAGCATTTT.

This chain connects TRBV6-2 or TRBV6-3 to TRBJ2-1; D is possibly TRBD2 (6 bases). The ends were cut back, 5 bases at V and 9 bases at J, with 11 bases in the middle. CDR1 is MNHEY and CDR2 is SVGEGT in the germline V gene. The CDR3 totals 12 residues. The CDR3 reads CASSLPGVEQFF. The CDR3 bases are TGTGCCAGCAGTCTCCCGGGGGTTGAGCAGTTCTTC.

This clonotype came up many times. The CDR3 DNA reads TGTGCCAGCAGCTTCGGGCAGACCCAGTACTTC. Translated: CASSFGQTQYF. This chain joins TRBV7-2 and TRBJ2-5; unclear D gene. CDR3 length equals 11 residues. V lost 3 bases and J 6 bases, leaving 5 bases between the germline ends. CDR1 is SGHTA, CDR2 FQGNSA, per germline.

This clonotype was recorded many times. The rearrangement uses TRBV28 and TRBJ1-6, with D uncertain. This CDR3 is built from 15 residues. Trimming left V 8 bases short and J 0 bases short, with 11 bases between. Per germline, CDR1 MDHEN and CDR2 SYDVKM. The CDR3, as DNA: TGTGCCAGCCGAGACCCCAGCTCCTATAATTCACCCCTCCACTTT. Amino acids: CASRDPSSYNSPLHF.

The chain has TRBV3-1 and TRBJ2-3; 8 nucleotides align to TRBD2. Trimming cost V 3 bases and J 3 bases; bases outside gene matches: 14. Germline V lookup: CDR1 LGHDT, CDR2 YNNKEL (reference sequence). The CDR3 has 18 residues. The DNA of the CDR3 is TGTGCCAGCAGCCAGCGGACTAGCTTAGCTCCGGGTACAGATACGCAGTATTTT. It specifies CASSQRTSLAPGTDTQYF.

The chain combines TRBV28 with TRBJ2-1, with unresolved D. Germline CDR1 reads MDHEN; CDR2 reads SYDVKM. V lost 7 bases and J lost 9, with 10 bases in between. This CDR3 is built from 11 residues. The DNA for the CDR3 is TGTGCCAGCATAACGGCGGCTGAGCAGTTCTTC. Translating it yields CASITAAEQFF.

This clonotype was found a few times. The CDR3 DNA reads as TGTGCCACCAGTGAACGGACCGGGACAGGGGTACGGGATGAGCAGTTCTTC. It codes for CATSERTGTGVRDEQFF. The chain couples TRBV24-1 to TRBJ2-1, with 10 bases lining up with TRBD1. This CDR3 spans 17 amino acids. Per germline, CDR1 KGHDR and CDR2 SFDVKD. The V and J ends lost 4 bases and 8 bases, in that order; junction bases with no gene match: 13.

The J gene is TRBJ2-7, the V gene TRBV4-3, with D unclear. Germline loops: CDR1 LGHNA, CDR2 YSLEER. The CDR3 is made up of 17 amino acids. V was trimmed by 3 bases and J by 0 bases, leaving 18 bases between them. The CDR3 bases are TGCGCCAGCAGCCATCCTTTCTGGGCCCTTATCTCCTACGAGCAGTACTTC. Translating it yields CASSHPFWALISYEQYF.

Many counts were recorded for this clonotype. V usage is TRBV6-2 or TRBV6-3 and J usage is TRBJ2-1; D possibly uses TRBD1 or TRBD2 (5 bases each). CDR1 and CDR2 (germline): MNHEY, SVGEGT. This CDR3 is 20 amino acids long. V lost 2 bases and J 2 bases, leaving 25 bases between the germline ends. The CDR3 bases are TGTGCCAGCAGTTACAGCTCGGGACGGAGACCGGTGAGCCCCTACAATGAGCAGTTCTTC. Protein: CASSYSSGRRPVSPYNEQFF.

This clonotype was counted only a few times. The chain is built from TRBV29-1 and TRBJ2-2; 10 nucleotides agree with TRBD1. Germline CDR1 SQVTM, CDR2 ANQGSEA. The length of the CDR3 is 13 residues. V lost 6 bases to trimming and J lost 4 bases; unmatched junction nucleotides: 2. The CDR3 region is CSVGTGVTGELFF. In DNA form, the CDR3 reads TGCAGCGTAGGGACAGGGGTCACCGGGGAGCTGTTTTTT.

This CDR3 is CSERGQGSTDTQYF. CDR3 bases: TGCAGCGAAAGAGGACAGGGTAGCACAGATACGCAGTATTTT. This chain uses TRBV29-1 with TRBJ2-3, with 8 bases aligning to TRBD1. Germline V gene data show CDR1 as SQVTM and CDR2 as ANQGSEA. The CDR3 covers 14 residues. With 7 bases clipped from V and 0 bases from J, the junction kept 6 bases outside the gene matches.

The chain has TRBV11-3 and TRBJ2-1; no firm D call. V lost 4 bases and J 8 bases, leaving 12 bases between the germline ends. Germline lookup yields CDR1 SGHNT and CDR2 YENEEA. CDR3 length equals 13 residues. CDR3 residues: CASSWRVGDEQFF. The CDR3 bases are TGTGCCAGCAGCTGGAGAGTAGGCGATGAGCAGTTCTTC.

V is TRBV5-1 and J is TRBJ2-7; D gene ambiguous. Trimming pared 3 bases from V and 0 bases from J, leaving 10 bases between. The CDR3 is made up of 14 amino acids. Germline CDR1 SGHRS, CDR2 YFSETQ. The CDR3 here is CASSWVDSSYEQYF. The CDR3 region has the DNA TGCGCCAGCAGCTGGGTAGACTCCTCCTACGAGCAGTACTTC.

A few counts support this clonotype. The chain recombines TRBV9 with TRBJ1-5, with 9 bases that match TRBD1. Per the germline V gene, CDR1 is SGDLS and CDR2 is YYNGEE. Losses at the gene ends were 4 bases for V and 2 bases for J; bases not matched to a gene: 4. This CDR3 is built from 15 residues. This CDR3 is CASSPDRGGNQPQHF. CDR3 DNA sequence: TGTGCCAGCAGCCCGGACAGGGGCGGCAATCAGCCCCAGCATTTT.

This sequence joins TRBV28 and TRBJ2-7; 7 bases agree with TRBD1. Unmatched junction bases numbered 10, after V lost 7 bases and J lost 1 base. Per the germline V gene, CDR1 is MDHEN and CDR2 is SYDVKM. The length of the CDR3 is 15 residues. CDR3 bases: TGTGCCAGCACCAATCCGACAGGGCGATCCTACGAGCAGTACTTC. Residues: CASTNPTGRSYEQYF. The variable domain in full, completed from reference TRBV28 and TRBJ2-7, reads DVKVTQSSRYLVKRTGEKVFLECVQDMDHENMFWYRQDPGLGLRLIYFSYDVKMKEKGDIPEGYSVSREKKERFSLILESASTNQTSMYLCASTNPTGRSYEQYFGPGTRLTVT.

The chain recombines TRBV5-5 with TRBJ1-6; 7 bases fit TRBD1. This CDR3 contains 15 residues. The germline V gene has CDR1 SGHKS and CDR2 YYEKEE (reference sequence). V lost 1 base to trimming and J lost 5 bases; unmatched junction nucleotides: 3. The CDR3 nucleotides read TGTGCCAGCAGCTTGAGACAGGGCAATAATTCACCCCTCCACTTT. The encoded protein is CASSLRQGNNSPLHF.

The rearrangement uses TRBV11-1 and TRBJ2-4; the D gene is possibly TRBD2 (5 bases). The germline V gene has CDR1 SGHAT and CDR2 FQDESV (reference sequence). There are 17 residues in the CDR3. V was cut by 4 bases and J by 0 bases, with 16 bases left in between. The CDR3, as DNA: TGTGCCAGCAGCTCGCACCTAGCCTCCATAGCCAAAAACATTCAGTACTTC. As protein: CASSSHLASIAKNIQYF.

This clonotype was picked up a small number of times. The gene calls are TRBV27 and TRBJ2-7, with TRBD2 matching 8 bases. Trimming took 2 bases from V and 4 from J; bases not matched to a gene: 7. This CDR3 has 15 amino acids. CDR1 MNHEY and CDR2 SMNVEV come from the germline V gene (reference sequence). CDR3: CASSLSGSGTYEQYF. The CDR3 DNA sequence: TGTGCCAGCAGTTTAAGCGGGAGCGGTACGTACGAGCAGTACTTC.

This clonotype was picked up a small number of times. The chain uses TRBV3-1 and TRBJ1-5; D ambiguous. Germline CDR1 is LGHDT and CDR2 is YNNKEL (reference sequence). The CDR3 sequence is 13 residues long. V was shortened by 1 base and J by 9 bases, with 10 bases between the two germline ends. The DNA of the CDR3 is TGTGCCAGCAGCCAAGGAGGAAACACGCCCCAGCATTTT. Amino acids: CASSQGGNTPQHF.